A single sample is the source of the 15 T cell receptor beta chains below, sequenced in a study of OX40 agonist ivuxolimab in advanced cancers. Assay: immunoSEQ multiplex PCR; the TCRdb copy retains only in-frame clones and omits some. The sample lists tens of thousands of clones; around 94% were seen once. The source material was CD4+ or CD8+ T cells sorted from blood, sampled in a trial of the OX40 agonist ivuxolimab. The receptors originated from an adult with an advanced solid tumor such as melanoma, head and neck, liver or kidney cancer.

The rearrangement uses TRBV7-9 and TRBJ1-1; D is undetermined. Per the germline V gene, CDR1 is SEHNR and CDR2 is FQNEAQ (reference sequence). The CDR3 covers 14 residues. V lost 7 bases to trimming and J lost 1 base, with 13 bases between them. The CDR3 loop reads CASMNTVGNTEAFF. The CDR3 region has the DNA TGTGCCAGCATGAATACAGTCGGGAACACTGAAGCTTTCTTT.

The chain employs TRBV28 and TRBJ2-1, with TRBD2 identical over 7 bases. The V and J ends lost 6 bases and 1 base, in that order; junction bases with no gene match: 15. The CDR3 is 18 residues long. Germline V lookup: CDR1 MDHEN, CDR2 SYDVKM. CDR3 residues: CASSLWGGVLGSYNEQFF. The CDR3 nucleotides read TGTGCCAGCAGCCTTTGGGGGGGGGTCTTAGGGTCCTACAATGAGCAGTTCTTC.

The rearrangement uses TRBV7-6 and TRBJ1-2, with D maybe TRBD1 (5 bases). This CDR3 has 16 residues. Germline CDR1 reads SGHVS; CDR2 reads FNYEAQ. Trimming took off 1 base at V and 8 bases at J, with 20 bases between the two ends. CDR3 region: CASSLEIDSAFDGYTF. In DNA, the CDR3 is TGTGCCAGCAGCTTAGAGATTGACAGTGCCTTTGACGGCTACACCTTC.

V and J are TRBV28 and TRBJ1-1; TRBD1 is a possible D gene (5 bases). The germline V gene has CDR1 MDHEN and CDR2 SYDVKM. The V end was cut by 7 bases, the J end by 4 bases, with 16 bases between. This CDR3 spans 14 amino acids. The CDR3 DNA sequence: TGTGCCAGCATGTTGGGTCGGGGCACCACTGAAGCTTTCTTT. It codes for CASMLGRGTTEAFF.

The chain has TRBV10-3 and TRBJ1-1; D may be TRBD1 (6 bases). The CDR3 spans 13 residues. Germline V CDR1 and CDR2: ENHRY, SYGVKD. Trimming stripped 11 bases from V and 5 bases from J, with 18 bases between. As DNA, the CDR3 is TGTGCCGTAGGATCCAGGGGCCCTACTGAAGCTTTCTTT. This translates into CAVGSRGPTEAFF.

The chain uses TRBV19 and TRBJ2-2; 8 bases match TRBD2. Trimming took 7 bases from V and 1 from J; bases not matched to a gene: 8. From germline, CDR1 is LNHDA and CDR2 SQIVND (reference sequence). The CDR3 sequence is 16 residues long. CDR3 region: CASMGSGGMNTGELFF. Written as DNA, the CDR3 is TGTGCCAGTATGGGGAGCGGGGGAATGAACACCGGGGAGCTGTTTTTT. The variable domain in full, completed from reference TRBV19 and TRBJ2-2, reads DGGITQSPKYLFRKEGQNVTLSCEQNLNHDAMYWYRQDPGQGLRLIYYSQIVNDFQKGDIAEGYSVSREKKESFPLTVTSAQKNPTAFYLCASMGSGGMNTGELFFGEGSRLTVL.

This chain connects TRBV7-9 to TRBJ1-2; perhaps TRBD1 as D (5 bases). The V end was cut by 6 bases, the J end by 6 bases, with 14 bases between. Per the germline V gene, CDR1 is SEHNR and CDR2 is FQNEAQ (reference sequence). The CDR3 consists of 13 residues. The CDR3 DNA reads TGTGCCAGCAGACCCAAGGGGCAGAATGGCTACACCTTC. This encodes CASRPKGQNGYTF.

This chain connects TRBV7-9 to TRBJ1-2, with D maybe TRBD1 (5 bases). Germline lookup yields CDR1 SEHNR and CDR2 FQNEAQ (reference sequence). Deletions cut 5 bases from V and 3 bases from J, with 7 bases between. This CDR3 has 12 amino acids. CDR3 region: CASSTGDYGYTF. CDR3 coding DNA: TGTGCCAGCAGCACGGGGGACTATGGCTACACCTTC.

The chain links TRBV27 to TRBJ2-3, with TRBD2 matching 11 bases. Trimming cost V 3 bases and J 1 base; bases outside gene matches: 3. The CDR3 sequence is 16 residues long. Germline values: CDR1 MNHEY, CDR2 SMNVEV (reference sequence). The CDR3 DNA reads TGTGCCAGCAGTTTCCGTAGCGGGGGGGGCACAGATACGCAGTATTTT. Its protein product is CASSFRSGGGTDTQYF.

The chain couples TRBV11-2 to TRBJ2-1; 11 positions match TRBD2. CDR3 length equals 16 residues. V trimming: 3 bases; J trimming: 4 bases; junction bases outside the gene matches: 5. CDR1 is SGHAT and CDR2 is FQNNGV in the germline V gene. The CDR3, as DNA: TGTGCCAGCAGCTTCCCTAGCGGGGGGACGTACAATGAGCAGTTCTTC. Translated: CASSFPSGGTYNEQFF.

The chain employs TRBV2 and TRBJ2-1, with D possibly matching TRBD1 (6 bases). The germline V gene has CDR1 SNHLY and CDR2 FYNNEI. The CDR3 loop spans 14 amino acids. The V gene lost 3 bases and the J gene lost 0 bases, with 6 bases spanning the gap. The CDR3 here is CASSDRGSYNEQFF. The CDR3 DNA reads TGTGCCAGCAGTGACAGGGGCTCCTACAATGAGCAGTTCTTC.

The chain joins TRBV1 to TRBJ2-3; the DNA was not used to check the table's D call, TRBD1. TRBV1 is reported as a pseudogene. The CDR3 is made up of 16 amino acids. CDR3 bases: TGCACCAGCAGCCAACCCGGACAGCGAAGCACAGATACGCAGTATTTT. It encodes CTSSQPGQRSTDTQYF.

This clone was seen only once. V usage is TRBV19 and J usage is TRBJ1-3; maybe TRBD1 (5 bases). In germline, CDR1 is LNHDA, CDR2 SQIVND (reference sequence). The CDR3 totals 14 residues. Trimming cost V 5 bases and J 0 bases, with 8 bases left between them. For the CDR3, the DNA is TGTGCCAGTAGTGGGACTACCTCTGGAAACACCATATATTTT. Its protein product is CASSGTTSGNTIYF.

This chain joins TRBV28 and TRBJ2-1, with D unclear. The CDR3 length is 11 residues. V lost 3 bases, J lost 9 bases, and 6 bases lay in between. The germline V gene encodes CDR1 MDHEN and CDR2 SYDVKM. The CDR3 is CASSFGSEQFF. The CDR3, as DNA: TGTGCCAGCAGTTTTGGCAGTGAGCAGTTCTTC. Full variable domain (rest looked up from reference TRBV28 and TRBJ2-1): DVKVTQSSRYLVKRTGEKVFLECVQDMDHENMFWYRQDPGLGLRLIYFSYDVKMKEKGDIPEGYSVSREKKERFSLILESASTNQTSMYLCASSFGSEQFFGPGTRLTVL.

The rearrangement links TRBV11-3 to TRBJ2-7, with TRBD1 identical over 8 bases. The CDR3 loop spans 14 amino acids. Germline values: CDR1 SGHNT, CDR2 YENEEA. V dropped 5 bases and J dropped 2; count of bases not matched to a gene: 5. In DNA, the CDR3 is TGTGCCAGCAGCACGCGGGACAGGCCCTACGAGCAGTACTTC. Translating gives CASSTRDRPYEQYF.